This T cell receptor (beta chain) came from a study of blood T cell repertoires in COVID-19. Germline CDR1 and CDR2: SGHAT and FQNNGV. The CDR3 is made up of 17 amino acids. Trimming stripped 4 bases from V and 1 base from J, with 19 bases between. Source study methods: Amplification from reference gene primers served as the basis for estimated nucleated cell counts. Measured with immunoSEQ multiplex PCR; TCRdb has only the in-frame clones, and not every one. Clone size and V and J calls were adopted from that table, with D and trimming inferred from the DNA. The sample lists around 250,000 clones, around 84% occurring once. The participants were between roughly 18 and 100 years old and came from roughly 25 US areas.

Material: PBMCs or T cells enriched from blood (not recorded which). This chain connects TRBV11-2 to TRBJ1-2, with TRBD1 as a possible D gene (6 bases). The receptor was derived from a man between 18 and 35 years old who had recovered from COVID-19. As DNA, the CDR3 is TGTGCCAGCAGCTACGATCCGCTTCAGGGGAGTAACTATGGCTACACCTTC. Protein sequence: CASSYDPLQGSNYGYTF.